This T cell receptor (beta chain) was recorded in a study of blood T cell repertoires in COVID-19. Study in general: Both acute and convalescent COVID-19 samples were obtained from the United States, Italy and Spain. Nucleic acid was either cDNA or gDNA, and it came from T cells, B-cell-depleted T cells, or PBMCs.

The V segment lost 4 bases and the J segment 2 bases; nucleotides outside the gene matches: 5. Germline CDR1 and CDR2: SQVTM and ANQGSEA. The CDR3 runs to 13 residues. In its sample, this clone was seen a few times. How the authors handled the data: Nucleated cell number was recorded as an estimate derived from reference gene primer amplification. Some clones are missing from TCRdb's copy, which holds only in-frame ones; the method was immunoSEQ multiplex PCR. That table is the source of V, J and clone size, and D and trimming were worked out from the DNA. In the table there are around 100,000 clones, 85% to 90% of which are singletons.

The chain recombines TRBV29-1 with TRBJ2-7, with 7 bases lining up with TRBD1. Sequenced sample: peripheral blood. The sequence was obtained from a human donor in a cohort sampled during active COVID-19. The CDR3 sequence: CSVAHRGTYEQYF. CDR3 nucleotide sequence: TGCAGCGTTGCTCACAGGGGAACCTACGAGCAGTACTTC.